Each of the 18 T cell receptor beta chains below was sequenced from the same sample in a study of PD-1 blockade in classical Hodgkin lymphoma. Indicated time point: cycle 4 day 1 (C4D1), after five to seven weeks of nivolumab. No patient escaped relapse after autologous stem cell transplantation, and brentuximab vedotin exposure varied. Measured with immunoSEQ multiplex PCR; TCRdb has only the in-frame clones, and not every one. The sample contains 7,000 to 7,500 clones, around 75% of which appear only once. The sequencing used peripheral blood mononuclear cells (PBMCs), collected before the fourth cycle of nivolumab. Receptors were obtained from a human donor with classical Hodgkin lymphoma.

The chain is built from TRBV7-3 and TRBJ2-7; D perhaps matches TRBD2 (6 bases). The CDR3 contains 15 residues. The germline V gene encodes CDR1 SGHTA and CDR2 FQGTGA. The V and J ends lost 5 bases and 0 bases respectively, with 14 bases between them. The CDR3 bases are TGTGCCAGCAGCCTCTTTAGCGGCCCCTCCTACGAGCAGTACTTC. It codes for CASSLFSGPSYEQYF.

CDR3 region: CASSLVGGDSNQPQHF. Written as DNA, the CDR3 is TGTGCCAGCAGCCTGGTGGGAGGGGATAGCAATCAGCCCCAGCATTTT. J is TRBJ1-5 and V is TRBV4-2; D might be TRBD1 (5 bases). CDR3 length: 16 residues. CDR1 and CDR2 from the germline V gene are LGHNA and YNFKEQ. V gave up 4 bases and J gave up 0 bases, with 13 bases separating them.

The V and J genes are TRBV7-3 and TRBJ2-1; the match to TRBD2 covers 10 bases. V lost 0 bases, J lost 7 bases, and 0 bases stayed unmatched. The CDR3 extends over 14 amino acids. Per germline, CDR1 SGHTA and CDR2 FQGTGA. CDR3 DNA sequence: TGTGCCAGCAGCTTAACTAGCGGGAGGAATGAGCAGTTCTTC. It specifies CASSLTSGRNEQFF.

CDR3 sequence (DNA): TGTGCCAGCAGCTTCGCAGGGGTTAACACTGAAGCTTTCTTT. Encoded protein: CASSFAGVNTEAFF. The chain uses TRBV7-2 and TRBJ1-1; D is perhaps TRBD1 (6 bases). The CDR3 length is 14 residues. CDR1 SGHTA and CDR2 FQGNSA come from the germline V gene. V was cut by 3 bases and J by 2 bases, with 10 bases left in between. The variable domain in full, completed from reference TRBV7-2 and TRBJ1-1, reads GAGVSQSPSNKVTEKGKDVELRCDPISGHTALYWYRQSLGQGLEFLIYFQGNSAPDKSGLPSDRFSAERTGGSVSTLTIQRTQQEDSAVYLCASSFAGVNTEAFFGQGTRLTVV.

This rearrangement joins TRBV5-1 to TRBJ2-1; 11 bases match TRBD1. Germline CDR1 is SGHRS and CDR2 is YFSETQ. The CDR3 covers 16 residues. After removal of 3 bases from V and 3 bases from J, the junction contained 5 bases not matched to a gene. DNA of the CDR3: TGCGCCAGCAGCTGGACAGGGGGCTTCCACTACAATGAGCAGTTCTTC. Translating it yields CASSWTGGFHYNEQFF.

Only one count was recorded for this clone. V usage is TRBV28 and J usage is TRBJ1-2; D ambiguous. Germline lookup yields CDR1 MDHEN and CDR2 SYDVKM. The CDR3 consists of 14 residues. V dropped 6 bases and J dropped 2 bases, with 13 bases sitting between them. The CDR3 sequence: CASSSTTGNYGYTF. CDR3 coding DNA: TGTGCCAGCAGCTCAACTACCGGAAACTATGGCTACACCTTC.

The V and J genes are TRBV29-1 and TRBJ1-2; tentative D call: TRBD1 (6 bases). The CDR3 length is 14 residues. The germline gives CDR1 SQVTM, CDR2 ANQGSEA. V gave up 7 bases and J gave up 6 bases, with 21 bases separating them. CDR3 nucleotide sequence: TGCAGCGCCAGCGGGTTACAGGGACGAAATGGCTACACCTTC. Translated: CSASGLQGRNGYTF.

The rearrangement joins TRBV6-5 to TRBJ2-7, with D possibly TRBD1 on 5 matching bases. Germline lookup yields CDR1 MNHEY and CDR2 SVGAGI. This CDR3 spans 14 amino acids. V lost 0 bases and J 2 bases, leaving 8 bases between the germline ends. CDR3 nucleotide sequence: TGTGCCAGCAGTTACTCAGGGGCCGCCTACGAGCAGTACTTC. This gives the protein CASSYSGAAYEQYF.

The table lists this clone with a few counts. The chain joins TRBV9 to TRBJ2-7; D is tentatively TRBD1 or TRBD2 (5 bases each). The CDR3 loop spans 14 amino acids. Trimming pared 4 bases from V and 6 bases from J, leaving 17 bases between. Germline CDR1 is SGDLS and CDR2 is YYNGEE. CDR3 bases: TGTGCCAGCAGCCCACGCCCGGGGCAGTCCGAGCAGTACTTC. Its translation is CASSPRPGQSEQYF.

The genes are TRBV25-1 and TRBJ2-7, with D perhaps matching TRBD1 (6 bases). V was cut by 8 bases and J by 5 bases, with 13 bases left in between. Per the germline V gene, CDR1 is MGHDK and CDR2 is SYGVNS. This CDR3 has 12 amino acids. The CDR3 region has the DNA TGTGCCAGCTGGGGCCAGGGGAACGAGCAGTACTTC. Its translation: CASWGQGNEQYF.

The chain combines TRBV2 with TRBJ1-5, with 12 bases identical to TRBD1. Germline V gene data show CDR1 as SNHLY and CDR2 as FYNNEI. The CDR3 is made up of 16 amino acids. V was clipped by 6 bases and J by 5 bases; unmatched bases: 8. CDR3 protein: CASRDGTGGVYQPQHF. CDR3 nucleotide sequence: TGTGCCAGCAGGGATGGGACAGGGGGCGTATATCAGCCCCAGCATTTT.

This rearrangement joins TRBV19 to TRBJ2-2; 8 bases fit TRBD1. Germline V gene sequence: CDR1 LNHDA, CDR2 SQIVND (reference sequence). The trim removed 1 base at V and 3 bases at J, leaving 4 bases unmatched. This CDR3 has 16 residues. CDR3 in amino acids: CASSIVAGGDTGELFF. The CDR3 region has the DNA TGTGCCAGTAGTATAGTGGCAGGGGGCGACACCGGGGAGCTGTTTTTT. Using reference TRBV19 and TRBJ2-2 for the parts outside the CDR3, the full variable domain is DGGITQSPKYLFRKEGQNVTLSCEQNLNHDAMYWYRQDPGQGLRLIYYSQIVNDFQKGDIAEGYSVSREKKESFPLTVTSAQKNPTAFYLCASSIVAGGDTGELFFGEGSRLTVL.

This rearrangement joins TRBV5-1 to TRBJ2-3; the D is unclear. This CDR3 has 13 residues. CDR1 is SGHRS, CDR2 YFSETQ, per germline. Trimming pared 1 base from V and 4 bases from J, leaving 7 bases between. This CDR3 reads CASSLTQADTQYF. CDR3 DNA sequence: TGCGCCAGCAGCTTGACCCAAGCAGATACGCAGTATTTT.

V gene TRBV7-9 combines with J gene TRBJ2-1, with 7 bases identical to TRBD2. The CDR3 runs to 15 residues. Germline loops: CDR1 SEHNR, CDR2 FQNEAQ (reference sequence). V lost 5 bases and J lost 6; bases outside the gene matches: 10. CDR3 nucleotide sequence: TGTGCCAGCAGCCGGCGCGTAGGGAGGGCCAATGAGCAGTTCTTC. This codes for CASSRRVGRANEQFF.

The V gene is TRBV4-1, the J gene TRBJ1-1; TRBD1 agrees at 10 bases. V trimming: 0 bases; J trimming: 12 bases; junction bases outside the gene matches: 10. Germline V gene data show CDR1 as MGHRA and CDR2 as YSYEKL. The CDR3 covers 15 residues. CDR3 in amino acids: CASSQDDLGQGFSFF. CDR3 nucleotides: TGCGCCAGCAGCCAAGATGACTTGGGACAGGGGTTCTCTTTCTTT.

This chain connects TRBV5-6 to TRBJ2-7; 8 bases match TRBD2. With 0 bases clipped from V and 2 bases from J, the junction kept 4 bases outside the gene matches. The germline V gene encodes CDR1 SGHDT and CDR2 YYEEEE. This CDR3 is 15 amino acids long. CDR3 DNA sequence: TGTGCCAGCAGCTTGGCGGCGGGAGGCGCCTACGAGCAGTACTTC. This codes for CASSLAAGGAYEQYF.

Only a few counts were recorded for this clone. The chain combines TRBV18 with TRBJ2-7; 16 nucleotides line up with TRBD2. The germline V gene has CDR1 KGHSH and CDR2 LQKENI. After removal of 3 bases from V and 6 bases from J, the junction contained 5 bases not matched to a gene. The CDR3 is 16 residues long. CDR3 region: CASSPAGLAGGVEQYF. The CDR3 region has the DNA TGTGCCAGCTCACCTGCGGGACTAGCGGGAGGGGTCGAGCAGTACTTC. The entire variable domain, with the rest obtained from reference TRBV18 and TRBJ2-7, is as follows: NAGVMQNPRHLVRRRGQEARLRCSPMKGHSHVYWYRQLPEEGLKFMVYLQKENIIDESGMPKERFSAEFPKEGPSILRIQQVVRGDSAAYFCASSPAGLAGGVEQYFGPGTRLTVT.

On this clone: Germline is not matched at one junction end, which may reflect a read error. The chain recombines TRBV7-2 with TRBJ2-3; 11 nucleotides line up with TRBD2. Germline V lookup: CDR1 SGHTA, CDR2 FQGNSA. This CDR3 region has 15 residues. CDR3 in amino acids: CASSVAGGGTDTQYF. In nucleotides, the CDR3 is TGTGCCAGCAGCGTAGCGGGAGGGGGCACAGATACGCAGTATTTT.